These T cell receptor beta chains were read from a single sample in a study of CD8 T cells in ankylosing spondylitis. Each CDR3 protein gets one entry after TCRdb re-called the 5' RACE reads with MiXCR. The repertoire holds under 300,000 distinct CDR3 sequences, with around 10% as singletons. The sequenced material came from blood, either unsorted or a sorted T cell fraction (not recorded which). These TCRs come from a male donor with ankylosing spondylitis or in good health (not recorded which). The CDR3 runs from the conserved cysteine through the conserved F or W. D genes are given only for firm matches. Expanded clones are given a class, and other clones once, few, many or no size at all.

J | V | size | D | CDR3 | DNA
TRBJ1-2 | TRBV18 | NA | NA | CASSPPLLGNGYTF | TGTGCCAGCTCACCACCGTTGTTGGGGAATGGCTACACCTTC
TRBJ2-4 | TRBV10-2 | many | NA | CASSGGLAKNIQYF | TGCGCCAGCAGCGGGGGACTAGCCAAAAACATTCAGTACTTC
TRBJ1-1 | TRBV5-1 | many | NA | CASSLGNMNTEAFF | TGCGCCAGCAGCTTGGGGAACATGAACACTGAAGCTTTCTTT
TRBJ1-1 | TRBV28 | NA | NA | CAVSYLTEAFF | TGTGCCGTCTCGTATTTGACTGAAGCTTTCTTT
TRBJ2-7 | TRBV15 | many | NA | CATSRLGGTYEQYF | TGTGCCACCAGCAGACTTGGGGGAACCTACGAGCAGTACTTC
TRBJ2-1 | TRBV10-1 | few | TRBD2 | CASSLAGDSYNEQFF | TGCGCCAGCAGCCTAGCGGGAGATTCGTATAATGAGCAGTTCTTC
TRBJ2-1 | TRBV20-1 | many | TRBD2 | CSARDAAGLNEQFF | TGCAGTGCTAGAGATGCAGCGGGGCTTAATGAGCAGTTCTTC
TRBJ2-1 | TRBV5-1 | many | TRBD2 | CASRPGGLAGLHNEQFF | TGCGCCAGCAGGCCGGGAGGACTAGCGGGGTTACACAATGAGCAGTTCTTC
TRBJ2-1 | TRBV7-3 | many | TRBD1 | CASSSRGQGGQFF | TGTGCCAGCAGCTCCAGGGGGCAGGGGGGGCAGTTCTTC
TRBJ2-5 | TRBV20-1 | many | NA | CSATQLLRNRPGETQYF | TGCAGTGCTACCCAGCTCCTCCGTAACAGGCCAGGGGAGACCCAGTACTTC
TRBJ1-1 | TRBV3-1 | many | NA | CASSQGMNTEAFF | TGTGCCAGCAGCCAGGGGATGAACACTGAAGCTTTCTTT
TRBJ1-1 | TRBV4-1 | NA | NA | CASSRSQRNTEAFF | TGCGCCAGCAGCCGATCACAGAGGAACACTGAAGCTTTCTTT
TRBJ1-5 | TRBV2 | few | NA | CASNFQGSQPQHF | TGTGCCAGCAATTTCCAGGGATCTCAGCCCCAGCATTTT
TRBJ2-7 | TRBV29-1 | many | TRBD2 | CSVVGTTSGSSYEQYF | TGCAGCGTTGTGGGGACTACTAGCGGGAGCTCCTACGAGCAGTACTTC
TRBJ2-1 | TRBV20-1 | many | NA | CSASPPGASYNEQFF | TGCAGTGCTAGCCCCCCAGGGGCATCCTACAATGAGCAGTTCTTC
TRBJ2-1 | TRBV20-1 | many | TRBD2 | CSARGFPLGGRASSYNEQFF | TGCAGTGCTAGAGGTTTCCCCCTCGGCGGGAGGGCCAGCTCCTACAATGAGCAGTTCTTC
TRBJ2-5 | TRBV6-1 | many | TRBD1 | CASSPLWTGRETQYF | TGTGCCAGCAGTCCCTTGTGGACAGGGAGAGAGACCCAGTACTTC
TRBJ2-1 | TRBV10-3 | few | TRBD2 | CAISPGLVGNEQFF | TGTGCCATCAGCCCAGGACTAGTGGGCAATGAGCAGTTCTTC
TRBJ1-1 | TRBV20-1 | NA | TRBD1 | CSVATGGRTEAFF | TGCAGTGTAGCGACAGGGGGTCGCACTGAAGCTTTCTTT
TRBJ2-5 | TRBV29-1 | many | NA | CSVGAFSYQETQYF | TGCAGCGTTGGGGCCTTCTCCTACCAAGAGACCCAGTACTTC
TRBJ2-5 | TRBV12-3/TRBV12-4 | many | NA | CASSLYTGETQYF | TGTGCCAGCAGCCTTTATACGGGAGAGACCCAGTACTTC
TRBJ2-1 | TRBV12-3/TRBV12-4 | NA | NA | CASTDVSYNEQFF | TGTGCCAGCACGGATGTCTCCTACAATGAGCAGTTCTTC
TRBJ2-2 | TRBV7-8 | many | NA | CASSFQSGANTGELFF | TGTGCCAGCAGCTTTCAATCCGGAGCCAACACCGGGGAGCTGTTTTTT
TRBJ2-7 | TRBV20-1 | many | TRBD1 | CSARGDRVSYEQYF | TGCAGTGCTAGAGGGGACAGGGTCTCCTACGAGCAGTACTTC
TRBJ2-7 | TRBV2 | NA | NA | CASSVMDSTREQYF | TGTGCCAGCAGTGTTATGGACAGTACCCGGGAGCAGTACTTC
TRBJ2-1 | TRBV18 | NA | NA | CASSPWGESYNEQFF | TGTGCCAGCTCACCATGGGGGGAGTCCTACAATGAGCAGTTCTTC
TRBJ2-1 | TRBV4-1 | few | NA | CASSRWRSLLYNEQFF | TGCGCCAGCAGCCGATGGAGATCGCTACTCTACAATGAGCAGTTCTTC
TRBJ2-7 | TRBV28 | once | NA | CAMGPGTYEQYF | TGTGCCATGGGCCCGGGGACCTACGAGCAGTACTTC
TRBJ1-5 | TRBV20-1 | NA | NA | CSAKGPGQPQHF | TGCAGTGCTAAAGGGCCCGGCCAGCCCCAGCATTTT
TRBJ2-7 | TRBV7-9 | NA | TRBD2 | CASSYTGLAGGYEQYF | TGTGCCAGCAGCTATACGGGACTAGCGGGGGGATACGAGCAGTACTTC
TRBJ2-5 | TRBV12-3/TRBV12-4 | many | NA | CASSFRSAGRETQYF | TGTGCCAGCAGTTTTCGTAGCGCAGGGCGAGAGACCCAGTACTTC
TRBJ2-1 | TRBV20-1 | NA | TRBD2 | CSAQTSGAGTYNEQFF | TGCAGTGCGCAGACTAGCGGGGCGGGAACGTACAATGAGCAGTTCTTC
TRBJ2-5 | TRBV12-3/TRBV12-4 | many | NA | CASSLTGRETQYF | TGTGCCAGCAGTTTAACCGGACGGGAGACCCAGTACTTC
TRBJ2-3 | TRBV3-1 | few | NA | CASSHLARVTDTQYF | TGTGCCAGCAGCCACCTAGCGAGGGTAACAGATACGCAGTATTTT
TRBJ2-1 | TRBV14 | NA | NA | CASSQGNGDEQFF | TGTGCCAGCAGCCAAGGGAATGGTGATGAGCAGTTCTTC
TRBJ2-1 | TRBV5-1 | many | NA | CASSLREEQFF | TGCGCCAGCAGCTTGAGGGAAGAGCAGTTCTTC
TRBJ2-7 | TRBV20-1 | many | TRBD2 | CSARPETSLDEQYF | TGCAGTGCTAGGCCCGAGACTAGCCTGGACGAGCAGTACTTC
TRBJ2-1 | TRBV12-3/TRBV12-4 | NA | TRBD2 | CASSPPTSPNEQFF | TGTGCCAGCAGTCCTCCGACTAGCCCGAATGAGCAGTTCTTC
TRBJ1-5 | TRBV9 | many | TRBD1 | CASSVTGTGNYSNQPQHF | TGTGCCAGCAGCGTCACCGGGACAGGAAATTATAGCAATCAGCCCCAGCATTTT
TRBJ2-7 | TRBV12-3/TRBV12-4 | NA | NA | CASSFSRDREQYF | TGTGCCAGCAGTTTTTCCCGGGATCGCGAGCAGTACTTC
TRBJ1-5 | TRBV5-5 | many | NA | CASSPGAWDNQPQHF | TGTGCCAGCAGCCCCGGGGCCTGGGACAATCAGCCCCAGCATTTT
TRBJ2-1 | TRBV6-5 | many | NA | CASSYGSEDGEFF | TGTGCCAGCAGTTACGGAAGTGAGGACGGGGAGTTCTTC
TRBJ2-2 | TRBV5-1 | many | NA | CASSAVAGELFF | TGCGCCAGCAGCGCTGTGGCCGGGGAGCTGTTTTTT
TRBJ2-4 | TRBV6-1 | few | NA | CASSVQSGAGNIQYF | TGTGCCAGCAGTGTTCAATCCGGGGCCGGAAACATTCAGTACTTC
TRBJ2-3 | TRBV7-8 | NA | TRBD2 | CASSPGGGGRQYF | TGTGCCAGCAGCCCGGGAGGGGGAGGAAGGCAGTATTTT
TRBJ2-5 | TRBV15 | many | TRBD2 | CATSRGQLGLAKETQYF | TGTGCCACCAGCAGAGGACAGCTAGGACTAGCAAAAGAGACCCAGTACTTC
TRBJ2-7 | TRBV6-1 | many | TRBD1 | CASRGPGQGRPYEQYF | TGTGCCAGCAGAGGCCCGGGACAGGGCCGACCCTACGAGCAGTACTTC
TRBJ1-2 | TRBV2 | many | NA | CASRGIDGYTF | TGTGCCAGCAGGGGAATAGATGGCTACACCTTC
TRBJ2-5 | TRBV7-3 | few | TRBD2 | CASSSFGGSLVTQYF | TGTGCCAGCAGCTCGTTCGGCGGGAGTTTGGTGACCCAGTACTTC
TRBJ1-1 | TRBV2 | NA | NA | CATSGEMNTEAFF | TGTGCCACCTCAGGGGAAATGAACACTGAAGCTTTCTTT